The TCR beta chain described here comes from a study of T cell responses to AZD1222 COVID-19 vaccine. Study as a whole: Second-dose intervals near 4 or 12 weeks were combined. Study-level points and caveats: Spike-wide coverage was observed for vaccine-associated CD4 TCRs, with dominant responses at 160-218 and 743-854. All repertoire sampling was performed exclusively after the peak T cell response. Per reports, nearly half of all spike-specific TCRs target regions that are unmutated in variants.

This clone is a singleton in its sample. Its antigen is unknown. Clones were read by immunoSEQ multiplex PCR, and TCRdb kept only the in-frame ones, dropping some. The sample shows 95,000 or so clones, 70% to 90% of them seen only once. Per germline, CDR1 SGDLS and CDR2 YYNGEE. The CDR3 extends over 17 amino acids. With 0 bases removed from V and 1 base from J, the gap between germline ends came to 15 bases. The TCR was taken from an adult in good health. The source material was peripheral blood, sampled on day 0 of AZD1222 vaccination. V is TRBV9 and J is TRBJ2-3; the D gene is possibly TRBD2 (5 bases). CDR3 nucleotides: TGTGCCAGCAGCGTAGGCCCTAGCAATGTCGGCACAGATACGCAGTATTTT. Amino acid sequence: CASSVGPSNVGTDTQYF.